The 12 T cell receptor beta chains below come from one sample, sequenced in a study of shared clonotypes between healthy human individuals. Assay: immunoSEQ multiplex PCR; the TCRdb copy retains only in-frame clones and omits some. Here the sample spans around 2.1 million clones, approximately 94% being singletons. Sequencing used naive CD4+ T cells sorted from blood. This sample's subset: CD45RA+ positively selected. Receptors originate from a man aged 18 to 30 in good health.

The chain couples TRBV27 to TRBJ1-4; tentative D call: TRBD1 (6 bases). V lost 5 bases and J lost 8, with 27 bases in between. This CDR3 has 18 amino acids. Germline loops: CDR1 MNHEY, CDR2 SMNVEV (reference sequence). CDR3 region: CASSPQKGGVGGSEKLFF. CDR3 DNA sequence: TGTGCCAGCAGTCCCCAGAAAGGTGGTGTAGGGGGAAGCGAAAAACTGTTTTTT.

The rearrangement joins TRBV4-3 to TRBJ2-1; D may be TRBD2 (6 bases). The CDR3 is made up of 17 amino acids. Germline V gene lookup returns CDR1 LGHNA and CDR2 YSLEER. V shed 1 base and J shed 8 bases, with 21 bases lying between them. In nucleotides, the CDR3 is TGCGCCAGCAGCCAAGCCAAGGACTACTTAAGGGACGATGAGCAGTTCTTC. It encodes CASSQAKDYLRDDEQFF.

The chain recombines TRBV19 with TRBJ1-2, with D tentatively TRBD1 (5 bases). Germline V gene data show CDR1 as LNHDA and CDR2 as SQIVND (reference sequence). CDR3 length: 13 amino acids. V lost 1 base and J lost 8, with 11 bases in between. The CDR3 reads CASSIVYPGGYTF. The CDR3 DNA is TGTGCCAGTAGTATAGTCTACCCAGGGGGCTACACCTTC.

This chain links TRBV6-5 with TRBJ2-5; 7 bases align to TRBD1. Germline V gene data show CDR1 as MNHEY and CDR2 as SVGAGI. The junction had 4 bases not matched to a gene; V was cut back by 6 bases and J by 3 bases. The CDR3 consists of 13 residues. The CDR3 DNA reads TGTGCCAGCAGACAGGGGAGAGAAGAGACCCAGTACTTC. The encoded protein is CASRQGREETQYF.

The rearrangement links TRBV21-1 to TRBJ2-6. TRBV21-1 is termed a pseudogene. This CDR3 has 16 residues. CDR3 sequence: CASSKSSPSGANVLTF. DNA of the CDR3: TGTGCCAGCAGCAAAAGTTCGCCCTCTGGGGCCAACGTCCTGACTTTC.

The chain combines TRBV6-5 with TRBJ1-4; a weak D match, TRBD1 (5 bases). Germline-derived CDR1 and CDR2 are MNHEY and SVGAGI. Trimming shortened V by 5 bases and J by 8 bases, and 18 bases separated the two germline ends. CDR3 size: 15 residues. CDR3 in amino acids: CASSILTAGGEKLFF. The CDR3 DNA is TGTGCCAGCAGTATATTGACAGCTGGAGGAGAAAAACTGTTTTTT.

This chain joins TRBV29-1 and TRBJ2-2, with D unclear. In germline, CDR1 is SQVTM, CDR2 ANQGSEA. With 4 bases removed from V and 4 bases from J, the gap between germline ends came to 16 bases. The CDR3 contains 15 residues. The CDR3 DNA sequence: TGCAGCGTTGCCAACCCCGCAGGAAGCACCGGGGAGCTGTTTTTT. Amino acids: CSVANPAGSTGELFF.

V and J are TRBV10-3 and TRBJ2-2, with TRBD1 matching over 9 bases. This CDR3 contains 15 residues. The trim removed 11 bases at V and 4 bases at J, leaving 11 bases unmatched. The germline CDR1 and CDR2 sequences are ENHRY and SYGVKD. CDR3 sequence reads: CAASPGQGSTGELFF. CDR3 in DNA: TGTGCCGCTTCGCCGGGACAGGGTTCCACCGGGGAGCTGTTTTTT.

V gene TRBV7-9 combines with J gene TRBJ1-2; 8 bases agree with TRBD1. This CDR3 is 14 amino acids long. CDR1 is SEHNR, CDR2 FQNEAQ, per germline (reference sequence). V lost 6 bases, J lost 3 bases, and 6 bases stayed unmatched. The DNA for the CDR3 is TGTGCCAGCAGTTCAGACAGGGGAGACTATGGCTACACCTTC. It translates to CASSSDRGDYGYTF.

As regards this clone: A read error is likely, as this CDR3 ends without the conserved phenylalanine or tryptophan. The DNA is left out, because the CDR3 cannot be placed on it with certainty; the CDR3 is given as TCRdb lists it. The CDR3 region is CASRGQGDS. The rearrangement uses TRBV6-1 and TRBJ2-7; the table's D call, TRBD1, has no DNA check behind it. Termini included, the CDR3 measures 9 amino acids. The germline CDR1 and CDR2 sequences are MNHNS and SASEGT.

CDR3 sequence (DNA): TGTGCCAGCTCCGCCGAGGGGCTTACTGAAGCTTTCTTT. Protein sequence: CASSAEGLTEAFF. J is TRBJ1-1 and V is TRBV18; perhaps TRBD1 as D (5 bases). The CDR3 runs to 13 residues. Deletions cut 6 bases from V and 5 bases from J, with 13 bases between. Germline V lookup: CDR1 KGHSH, CDR2 LQKENI.

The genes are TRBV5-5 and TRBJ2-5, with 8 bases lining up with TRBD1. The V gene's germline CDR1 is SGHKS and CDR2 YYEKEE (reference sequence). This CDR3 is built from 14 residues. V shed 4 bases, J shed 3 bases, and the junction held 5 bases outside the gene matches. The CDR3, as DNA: TGTGCCAGCAGCCCCGGGACAGGCAAAGAGACCCAGTACTTC. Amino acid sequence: CASSPGTGKETQYF.